One and the same sample provided the 15 T cell receptor beta chains below, sequenced in a study of cytomegalovirus exposure and HLA in healthy donors. Primers for the PCR totalled 60 Vbeta and 13 Jbeta. The repertoire was sequenced with immunoSEQ multiplex PCR; TCRdb's copy has only in-frame clones and lacks some. The sample contains about 52,000 clones, 72% of which appear only once. Sequenced sample: PBMCs. The receptors originated from a woman between 45 and 60 years old in good health and CMV-seronegative.

This chain connects TRBV19 to TRBJ2-1; no reliable D call. Per the germline V gene, CDR1 is LNHDA and CDR2 is SQIVND (reference sequence). V dropped 1 base and J dropped 10 bases, with 14 bases sitting between them. CDR3 length: 14 amino acids. The CDR3 coding sequence is TGTGCCAGTAGTATAGCTTCGGCTAGTGTGGAGCAGTTCTTC. Amino acids: CASSIASASVEQFF. Full variable domain (outside the CDR3, taken from reference TRBV19 and TRBJ2-1): DGGITQSPKYLFRKEGQNVTLSCEQNLNHDAMYWYRQDPGQGLRLIYYSQIVNDFQKGDIAEGYSVSREKKESFPLTVTSAQKNPTAFYLCASSIASASVEQFFGPGTRLTVL.

The chain links TRBV4-2 to TRBJ2-3; 7 bases line up with TRBD2. The CDR3 extends over 16 amino acids. With 4 bases clipped from V and 0 bases from J, the junction kept 7 bases outside the gene matches. Germline CDR1 LGHNA, CDR2 YNFKEQ. Here the CDR3 reads CASSRGGGGSTDTQYF. The CDR3 DNA is TGTGCCAGCAGCCGGGGGGGTGGGGGAAGCACAGATACGCAGTATTTT.

The rearrangement links TRBV9 to TRBJ1-3; D perhaps matches TRBD1 (6 bases). The CDR3 extends over 16 amino acids. V was cut by 1 base and J by 0 bases, with 11 bases left in between. Germline V CDR1 and CDR2: SGDLS, YYNGEE. The CDR3 sequence: CASSVQGGFSGNTIYF. The CDR3 DNA sequence: TGTGCCAGCAGCGTACAAGGGGGATTCTCTGGAAACACCATATATTTT.

In this sample, this clone turned up a few times. The chain employs TRBV18 and TRBJ2-3; 7 bases align to TRBD1. V lost 7 bases to trimming and J lost 9 bases; unmatched junction nucleotides: 7. The germline V gene encodes CDR1 KGHSH and CDR2 LQKENI. This CDR3 comprises 12 residues. CDR3 sequence (DNA): TGTGCCAGCTTCTCCCAAGGGGGCACGCAGTATTTT. Its translation: CASFSQGGTQYF.

A few counts support this clone. This chain connects TRBV7-6 to TRBJ2-1; 9 nucleotides match TRBD2. CDR3 length equals 14 residues. After removal of 2 bases from V and 6 bases from J, the junction contained 2 bases not matched to a gene. Germline V lookup: CDR1 SGHVS, CDR2 FNYEAQ. CDR3 region: CASSLRAGGNEQFF. The CDR3 nucleotides read TGTGCCAGCAGCTTAAGAGCGGGAGGCAATGAGCAGTTCTTC.

The V and J genes are TRBV6-1 and TRBJ1-5; the D gene is possibly TRBD1 (6 bases). Per germline, CDR1 MNHNS and CDR2 SASEGT. The V gene lost 5 bases and the J gene lost 3 bases, with 14 bases spanning the gap. The CDR3 is made up of 15 amino acids. The CDR3 protein is CASSQDSPNNQPQHF. CDR3 in DNA: TGTGCCAGCAGTCAGGACAGTCCAAACAATCAGCCCCAGCATTTT.

The gene calls are TRBV5-6 and TRBJ1-2; D ambiguous. Germline-derived CDR1 and CDR2 are SGHDT and YYEEEE. The CDR3 contains 15 residues. V dropped 4 bases and J dropped 4 bases, with 17 bases sitting between them. Here the CDR3 reads CASSLPPGTSYGYTF. Written as DNA, the CDR3 is TGTGCCAGCAGCCTCCCCCCGGGCACTAGCTATGGCTACACCTTC.

This chain links TRBV10-3 with TRBJ2-7; D remains unclear. The CDR3 loop spans 15 amino acids. The germline V gene has CDR1 ENHRY and CDR2 SYGVKD. Between the trimmed V and J ends, which lost 3 bases and 0 bases, there was a span of 12 bases. The CDR3 loop reads CAISDPPKTSYEQYF. CDR3 DNA: TGTGCCATCAGTGACCCCCCTAAAACCTCCTACGAGCAGTACTTC.

V is TRBV28 and J is TRBJ1-2, with TRBD1 matching 7 bases. Trimming took 5 bases from V and 2 from J; bases not matched to a gene: 2. The germline V gene has CDR1 MDHEN and CDR2 SYDVKM. This CDR3 has 13 residues. Here the CDR3 DNA reads TGTGCCAGCAGTCAGGGACAGAACTATGGCTACACCTTC. This gives the protein CASSQGQNYGYTF.

The V and J genes are TRBV18 and TRBJ1-3; possibly TRBD1 for D (6 bases). This CDR3 has 15 amino acids. Trimming left V 6 bases short and J 0 bases short, with 12 bases between. Per the germline V gene, CDR1 is KGHSH and CDR2 is LQKENI. CDR3 DNA: TGTGCCAGCTCCCCTACACAGGGCTCTGGAAACACCATATATTTT. Translating it yields CASSPTQGSGNTIYF.

This clone showed up just once. The V and J genes are TRBV9 and TRBJ2-2; 11 nucleotides match TRBD2. The CDR3 consists of 14 residues. Trimming took 4 bases from V and 6 from J; bases not matched to a gene: 2. Germline lookup yields CDR1 SGDLS and CDR2 YYNGEE. As DNA, the CDR3 is TGTGCCAGCAGCTCGGGACTAGCGGCCGGGGAGCTGTTTTTT. Its translation is CASSSGLAAGELFF.

This clone was seen a handful of times. The chain carries TRBV7-2 and TRBJ1-1; 7 bases are a match to TRBD1. The CDR3 has 14 amino acids. With V trimmed by 1 base and J by 1 base, 0 bases remained unmatched. Germline V gene data show CDR1 as SGHTA and CDR2 as FQGNSA. The DNA of the CDR3 is TGTGCCAGCAGCTTAGGACAGGGGAACACTGAAGCTTTCTTT. Amino acids: CASSLGQGNTEAFF.

This chain uses TRBV7-2 with TRBJ2-7, with TRBD2 matching 9 bases. This CDR3 is 14 amino acids long. The V gene's germline CDR1 is SGHTA and CDR2 FQGNSA. The junction had 2 bases not matched to a gene; V was cut back by 3 bases and J by 2 bases. CDR3 loop: CASSFAGGTYEQYF. CDR3 in DNA: TGTGCCAGCAGCTTCGCGGGAGGGACCTACGAGCAGTACTTC.

The chain uses TRBV5-1 and TRBJ2-1, with a tentative D call TRBD1 (6 bases). CDR1 SGHRS and CDR2 YFSETQ come from the germline V gene. The CDR3 is 14 residues long. The V and J ends lost 1 base and 12 bases respectively, with 17 bases between them. The CDR3 region is CASSLSAGAGAQFF. The CDR3 bases are TGCGCCAGCAGCTTGTCGGCAGGGGCCGGGGCGCAGTTCTTC. Full variable domain (outside the CDR3, taken from reference TRBV5-1 and TRBJ2-1): KAGVTQTPRYLIKTRGQQVTLSCSPISGHRSVSWYQQTPGQGLQFLFEYFSETQRNKGNFPGRFSGRQFSNSRSEMNVSTLELGDSALYLCASSLSAGAGAQFFGPGTRLTVL.

This clone turned up a few times. The chain employs TRBV7-9 and TRBJ2-2, with TRBD2 matching over 15 bases. Germline CDR1 SEHNR, CDR2 FQNEAQ (reference sequence). V shed 3 bases and J 6 bases; nucleotides not matched to a gene: 2. CDR3 length: 16 residues. The CDR3 here is CASSFGTSGRSGELFF. In DNA, the CDR3 is TGTGCCAGCAGCTTTGGGACTAGCGGGAGGTCCGGGGAGCTGTTTTTT.